These 31 T cell receptor beta chains originate from one sample sequenced in a study of immune evolution from preneoplasia to lung adenocarcinoma. Assay used: immunoSEQ multiplex PCR; TCRdb lists only in-frame clones, some missing. The profile shows approximately 4,700 clones, over 60% of them singletons. The source material was FFPE adjacent normal lung tissue. The receptors derive from a person aged 60-80 years with lung adenocarcinoma.

This rearrangement joins TRBV11-2 to TRBJ2-1; possibly TRBD2 for D (5 bases). This CDR3 is built from 15 residues. Germline loops: CDR1 SGHAT, CDR2 FQNNGV. V lost 5 bases to trimming and J lost 9 bases, with 20 bases between them. Written as DNA, the CDR3 is TGTGCCAGCAGCCTCCGTATCCGGGAAGGCGCTGAGCAGTTCTTC. Translating it yields CASSLRIREGAEQFF.

The chain carries TRBV6-5 and TRBJ1-2, with 9 bases that match TRBD1. Trimming at V came to 6 bases and at J to 4 bases, leaving 9 bases not matched to a gene. CDR3 length equals 15 residues. Germline CDR1 MNHEY, CDR2 SVGAGI. CDR3 DNA sequence: TGTGCCAGCAGCAGAGACAGGGGGAACCGCTATGGCTACACCTTC. Encoded protein: CASSRDRGNRYGYTF.

This clone occurred a few times. Distinct nucleotide sequences in the sample also encode this CDR3. The CDR3 nucleotides are TGTGCCAGCAGCCTAGAAGAGACCCAGTACTTC. This gives the protein CASSLEETQYF. This chain connects TRBV28 to TRBJ2-5; D gene ambiguous. CDR1 MDHEN and CDR2 SYDVKM come from the germline V gene. CDR3 length: 11 residues. Trimming pared 6 bases from V and 3 bases from J, leaving 5 bases between.

This chain joins TRBV5-1 and TRBJ2-1; 7 bases are a match to TRBD1. Trimming cost V 0 bases and J 7 bases; bases outside gene matches: 4. The CDR3 spans 14 residues. CDR1 SGHRS and CDR2 YFSETQ come from the germline V gene. CDR3 coding DNA: TGCGCCAGCAGCTTGGACCCAGGGGGTAATGAGCAGTTCTTC. This codes for CASSLDPGGNEQFF.

This CDR3 is CASSPRQNNEQFF. CDR3 DNA sequence: TGTGCCAGCTCACCCCGCCAGAACAATGAGCAGTTCTTC. The rearrangement uses TRBV18 and TRBJ2-1; D unclear. The length of the CDR3 is 13 residues. The V end was cut by 3 bases, the J end by 5 bases, with 8 bases between. Germline-derived CDR1 and CDR2 are KGHSH and LQKENI.

The chain employs TRBV11-3 and TRBJ2-3; tentatively, D is TRBD2 (6 bases). This CDR3 has 13 residues. The germline gives CDR1 SGHNT, CDR2 YENEEA. The V end lost 4 bases, the J end lost 1 base, and 6 bases lay between the germline ends. CDR3 amino acids: CASSSGGTDTQYF. The CDR3 coding sequence is TGTGCCAGCAGCTCGGGGGGCACAGATACGCAGTATTTT.

This chain uses TRBV11-2 with TRBJ2-4; 7 nucleotides line up with TRBD1. This CDR3 is 12 amino acids long. CDR1 and CDR2 from the germline V gene are SGHAT and FQNNGV. V lost 2 bases, J lost 8 bases, and 0 bases stayed unmatched. The CDR3 coding sequence is TGTGCCAGCAGCTTAACAGGGGACATTCAGTACTTC. Amino acid sequence: CASSLTGDIQYF.

Within the sample, this clone is large. The CDR3 DNA sequence: TGTGCCAGCAGCTTGGACACAGATACGCAGTATTTT. As protein: CASSLDTDTQYF. This chain links TRBV5-4 with TRBJ2-3; unclear D gene. The CDR3 spans 12 residues. V was pared by 0 bases and J by 2 bases, with 1 base between. Germline V gives CDR1 SGHNT, CDR2 YYREEE (reference sequence).

This chain links TRBV9 with TRBJ1-1; D gene ambiguous. Trimming stripped 4 bases from V and 0 bases from J, with 10 bases between. Per germline, CDR1 SGDLS and CDR2 YYNGEE. The length of the CDR3 is 14 residues. The CDR3 DNA reads TGTGCCAGCAGCAGACGGATCATGAACACTGAAGCTTTCTTT. This codes for CASSRRIMNTEAFF.

The chain uses TRBV4-1 and TRBJ2-5; D is undetermined. This CDR3 has 12 amino acids. V lost 0 bases to trimming and J lost 8 bases, with 7 bases between them. Germline values: CDR1 MGHRA, CDR2 YSYEKL. The CDR3 coding sequence is TGCGCCAGCAGCCAAGATCATTACACCCAGTACTTC. This translates into CASSQDHYTQYF.

V usage is TRBV18 and J usage is TRBJ1-1; 9 bases agree with TRBD1. The CDR3 is 16 amino acids. J was trimmed by 1 base and V by 6 bases; bases with no gene match: 9. Germline assignment: CDR1 KGHSH and CDR2 LQKENI. CDR3 bases: TGTGCCAGCTCTGCGTCCGGGACAGGGTCGAACACTGAAGCTTTCTTT. This translates into CASSASGTGSNTEAFF.

This clone is large by share. V is TRBV6-6 and J is TRBJ2-7; D is unresolved. CDR1 is MNHNY, CDR2 SVGAGI, per germline (reference sequence). With 7 bases removed from V and 0 bases from J, the gap between germline ends came to 13 bases. This CDR3 spans 14 amino acids. The DNA for the CDR3 is TGTGCCAGCAAGACCGACGGGTCCTCCTACGAGCAGTACTTC. It yields the protein CASKTDGSSYEQYF.

The chain recombines TRBV4-1 with TRBJ2-3; 7 bases match TRBD2. The CDR3 is 17 residues long. Germline CDR1 and CDR2: MGHRA and YSYEKL. The trim removed 1 base at V and 2 bases at J, leaving 9 bases unmatched. CDR3 bases: TGCGCCAGCAGCCAAGCTTCTCCGGGACTACCCACAGATACGCAGTATTTT. Residues: CASSQASPGLPTDTQYF.

This CDR3 is CASSEVFEANYGYTF. Written as DNA, the CDR3 is TGTGCCAGCAGTGAAGTTTTTGAGGCTAACTATGGCTACACCTTC. This sequence joins TRBV6-1 and TRBJ1-2, with D hard to call. The CDR3 totals 15 residues. In germline, CDR1 is MNHNS, CDR2 SASEGT. V lost 1 base to trimming and J lost 0 bases, with 9 bases between them.

The chain carries TRBV11-2 and TRBJ1-3; D uncertain. This CDR3 is 12 amino acids long. Germline CDR1 reads SGHAT; CDR2 reads FQNNGV. V lost 3 bases and J 6 bases, leaving 6 bases between the germline ends. The CDR3 is CASSFEANTIYF. CDR3 in DNA: TGTGCCAGCAGCTTCGAGGCAAACACCATATATTTT.

This clone was seen a handful of times. Here the CDR3 reads CASSLAQGDTGELFF. CDR3 nucleotides: TGCGCCAGCAGCTTGGCACAGGGTGATACCGGGGAGCTGTTTTTT. This chain connects TRBV5-1 to TRBJ2-2, with D tentatively TRBD1 (6 bases). The germline V gene encodes CDR1 SGHRS and CDR2 YFSETQ. The CDR3 consists of 15 residues. Trimming removed 0 bases at V and 5 bases at J, with 11 bases between. The full variable domain, its missing parts supplied by reference TRBV5-1 and TRBJ2-2, is KAGVTQTPRYLIKTRGQQVTLSCSPISGHRSVSWYQQTPGQGLQFLFEYFSETQRNKGNFPGRFSGRQFSNSRSEMNVSTLELGDSALYLCASSLAQGDTGELFFGEGSRLTVL.

Regarding this clone: Since a much larger clone is just one base distant, this may be a read error. This chain links TRBV18 with TRBJ1-1; unclear D gene. Germline V gives CDR1 KGHSH, CDR2 LQKENI. This CDR3 has 12 residues. CDR3 DNA: TGTACCAGCTCACCCTTAACCGGTGAAGCTTTCTTT. Translation gives CTSSPLTGEAFF.

V is TRBV20-1 and J is TRBJ1-3; D gene ambiguous. The CDR3 totals 11 residues. V lost 3 bases, J lost 7 bases, and 7 bases lay in between. The germline gives CDR1 DFQATT, CDR2 SNEGSKA (reference sequence). In DNA, the CDR3 is TGCAGTGCTAGTCAATTGAACACCATATATTTT. Protein sequence: CSASQLNTIYF.

This clone has a single count. The chain is built from TRBV5-8 and TRBJ1-5, with 7 bases aligning to TRBD1. The CDR3 is 16 residues long. The V and J ends lost 2 bases and 0 bases, in that order; junction bases with no gene match: 5. Looked up from germline, CDR1 is SGHTS and CDR2 is YDEGEE. CDR3 region: CASSLGTENSNQPQHF. The CDR3 DNA reads TGTGCCAGCAGCTTAGGGACAGAGAATAGCAATCAGCCCCAGCATTTT.

V gene TRBV28 combines with J gene TRBJ1-2, with D perhaps TRBD1 (5 bases). The CDR3 spans 12 residues. Trimming took 3 bases from V and 8 from J, leaving 10 bases between them. In germline, CDR1 is MDHEN, CDR2 SYDVKM. The CDR3 spells CASSLFRDGYTF. In nucleotides, the CDR3 is TGTGCCAGCAGTTTGTTCAGGGACGGCTACACCTTC.

The chain has TRBV6-6 and TRBJ2-2, with D possibly TRBD2 on 5 matching bases. Germline V gene sequence: CDR1 MNHNY, CDR2 SVGAGI (reference sequence). The CDR3 covers 15 residues. The V end was cut by 0 bases, the J end by 6 bases, with 11 bases between. The CDR3 protein is CASSYSRVTPGELFF. CDR3 nucleotides: TGTGCCAGCAGTTACTCGAGGGTGACACCCGGGGAGCTGTTTTTT.

This clone showed up just once. A read error may account for a junction end that differs from germline. The rearrangement links TRBV29-1 to TRBJ2-2; 8 bases align to TRBD1. The CDR3 runs 13 residues. Germline values: CDR1 SQVTM, CDR2 ANQGSEA. CDR3 sequence: CSATGGPTRELFF. In DNA, the CDR3 is TGCAGTGCAACAGGGGGTCCCACCAGGGAGCTGTTTTTT.

CDR3 nucleotide sequence: TGTGCCAGCAGCCCGGACTCCTGGGTAATGGAGACCCAGTACTTC. Protein product: CASSPDSWVMETQYF. The gene calls are TRBV11-2 and TRBJ2-5; D possibly corresponds to TRBD2 (5 bases). Trimming left V 5 bases short and J 5 bases short, with 18 bases between. This CDR3 contains 15 residues. The germline V gene has CDR1 SGHAT and CDR2 FQNNGV.

The CDR3 DNA is TGTGCCAGCACATCGTCCCCCAGGTCCTATGGCTACACCTTC. It codes for CASTSSPRSYGYTF. The V gene is TRBV6-5, the J gene TRBJ1-2; D gene unclear. CDR1 and CDR2 from the germline V gene are MNHEY and SVGAGI. The CDR3 consists of 14 residues. Trimming cost V 7 bases and J 4 bases, with 16 bases left between them.

V gene TRBV2 combines with J gene TRBJ2-3, with D perhaps TRBD1 (6 bases). Deletions cut 5 bases from V and 0 bases from J, with 15 bases between. The length of the CDR3 is 16 residues. CDR1 is SNHLY, CDR2 FYNNEI, per germline. CDR3 sequence (DNA): TGTGCCAGCAGTCTATTTGACAGGACAAGCACAGATACGCAGTATTTT. Amino acid sequence: CASSLFDRTSTDTQYF.

This clone is labeled large. The chain is built from TRBV29-1 and TRBJ2-7, with D possibly being TRBD1 (5 bases). V was shortened by 7 bases and J by 3 bases, with 10 bases between the two germline ends. Germline V CDR1 and CDR2: SQVTM, ANQGSEA. The CDR3 spans 11 residues. CDR3 bases: TGCAGCGCCAAACAGGACTACGAGCAGTACTTC. Translated, it gives CSAKQDYEQYF.

The chain combines TRBV27 with TRBJ1-6; D is undetermined. Between the trimmed V and J ends, which lost 4 bases and 2 bases, there was a span of 12 bases. The germline gives CDR1 MNHEY, CDR2 SMNVEV (reference sequence). This CDR3 is 16 amino acids long. The chain's CDR3 is CASSSRRATYNSPLHF. In DNA, the CDR3 is TGTGCCAGCAGTTCAAGGAGGGCCACCTATAATTCACCCCTCCACTTT.

The chain employs TRBV5-6 and TRBJ1-5; TRBD1 matches at 7 bases. Per germline, CDR1 SGHDT and CDR2 YYEEEE. J gave up 2 bases and V 3 bases, and 11 bases lay outside the gene matches. This CDR3 has 17 residues. The CDR3 bases are TGTGCCAGCAGCTACTACAGACAGGGTGGGGGCAATCAGCCCCAGCATTTT. It translates to CASSYYRQGGGNQPQHF.

By share of the sample, this clone is large (0.1 to 1%). The J gene is TRBJ1-2, the V gene TRBV7-2, with D unclear. Trimming pared 0 bases from V and 0 bases from J, leaving 8 bases between. The length of the CDR3 is 15 residues. Germline V gives CDR1 SGHTA, CDR2 FQGNSA. The CDR3 reads CASSLAPVANYGYTF. The CDR3, as DNA: TGTGCCAGCAGCTTAGCGCCGGTCGCTAACTATGGCTACACCTTC.

The chain couples TRBV4-2 to TRBJ1-5; D is uncertain. Germline V gene data show CDR1 as LGHNA and CDR2 as YNFKEQ. The CDR3 sequence is 16 residues long. V was trimmed by 0 bases and J by 0 bases, leaving 9 bases between them. The CDR3 protein is CASSQEYGDSNQPQHF. In DNA, the CDR3 is TGTGCCAGCAGCCAAGAGTACGGCGATAGCAATCAGCCCCAGCATTTT.

The V and J genes are TRBV18 and TRBJ2-2; weak D call: TRBD1 (5 bases). Germline loops: CDR1 KGHSH, CDR2 LQKENI. This CDR3 comprises 14 residues. Trimming took 3 bases from V and 6 from J, leaving 11 bases between them. The CDR3 protein is CASSPLGDAGELFF. In DNA, the CDR3 is TGTGCCAGCTCACCTTTAGGGGATGCCGGGGAGCTGTTTTTT.